Included here is one TCR beta chain sequence, with context. Study members were between about 18 and 100 years old and lived in 20 to 30 US regions. Donors in Cohort 3 counted as recovered after two negative PCRs, clearance, or symptom resolution. The authors' processing: Cell counts per sample came from amplifying reference gene primers. Produced via immunoSEQ multiplex PCR; TCRdb's table is partial and in-frame only. V, J and clone size reflect that table, while D and trimming were determined from the DNA. Among fewer than 250,000 clones listed, nearly 90% were seen once. This sample was included in a study of blood T cell repertoires in COVID-19. As for the study in general: Sample material is recorded as cDNA or gDNA derived from T cells, B-cell-depleted T cells, or PBMCs.

The ends were cut back, 8 bases at V and 4 bases at J, with 15 bases in the middle. CDR1 and CDR2 (germline): SNHLY, FYNNEI. This CDR3 comprises 13 residues. This receptor was obtained from a man aged 25 to 40 who had recovered from COVID-19. Input material: PBMCs or T cells enriched from blood (not recorded which). J is TRBJ2-7 and V is TRBV2, with D possibly being TRBD1 (5 bases). The CDR3: CASWKSREYEQYF. CDR3 coding DNA: TGTGCCAGCTGGAAGTCCAGGGAATACGAGCAGTACTTC. The variable domain in full, with the rest retrieved from reference TRBV2 and TRBJ2-7, is EPEVTQTPSHQVTQMGQEVILRCVPISNHLYFYWYRQILGQKVEFLVSFYNNEISEKSEIFDDQFSVERPDGSNFTLKIRSTKLEDSAMYFCASWKSREYEQYFGPGTRLTVT.